A selection of T cell receptor beta chains follows, all from one sample in a study of cytomegalovirus exposure and HLA in healthy donors. TCRdb's table, derived via immunoSEQ multiplex PCR, lists solely in-frame clones and lacks some. The sample consists of 150,000 to 200,000 clones, about 80% of them appearing once. Sequencing was performed on PBMCs. The receptors were gathered from a boy younger than 18 in good health and CMV-seronegative. Each CDR3 is given with its conserved first and last residue. Each record gives: V gene, D gene, CDR3 protein. D genes are given only for firm matches.

TRBV7-6 | TRBD1 | CASSSHRGPGANVLTF
TRBV5-1 | - | CASSLGTYEQYF
TRBV7-3 | TRBD2 | CASSLIGTNNEQFF
TRBV5-1 | TRBD2 | CASSFGGSVYEQFF
TRBV7-2 | TRBD1 | CASSLANRGDGYTF
TRBV2 | TRBD1 | CASSERYPPTGGSSGNTIYF
TRBV6-6 | - | CASRGAGPHYEQYF
TRBV5-1 | - | CASSLSEDGYTF
TRBV19 | - | CASSIVESGANVLTF
TRBV12-5 | - | CASGLVRGGGYNQPQHF
TRBV18 | TRBD2 | CASSPPDTGGPVETQYF
TRBV9 | TRBD1 | CASSEGQGVGRLSGANVLTF
TRBV5-1 | TRBD1 | CASSSGQGGSYNEQFF
TRBV9 | - | CASSVLAGNTEAFF
TRBV27 | - | CASSLSPPLGVSYEQYF
TRBV5-1 | - | CASSLASSRGHTEAFF
TRBV4-3 | TRBD1 | CASSPFLGTVEAFF
TRBV2 | - | CASNPQGEAFF
TRBV4-1 | - | CASSQTATNEKLFF
TRBV6-1 | TRBD1 | CASTDRGENIQYF
TRBV5-6 | TRBD1 | CASSQQGQPQHF
TRBV29-1 | TRBD1 | CSVAGTGSNEKLFF
TRBV19 | - | CASKRARSPQETQYF
TRBV11-3 | - | CASSLISSEDEQYF
TRBV4-1 | - | CASSLTTSKAGELFF
TRBV7-3 | - | CASSSGPGTYGYTF
TRBV29-1 | TRBD1 | CSVEDTGEIRNTEAFF
TRBV15 | - | CATSRESSSHNEQFF
TRBV4-3 | TRBD1 | CASSQGTGIGEKLFF
TRBV6-5 | - | CASTPKAADTQYF
TRBV29-1 | TRBD2 | CSVKRSGGRLAKNIQYF
TRBV27 | TRBD1 | CASRRTGDHYEQYF
TRBV9 | TRBD1 | CASSVGTGRGANYGYTF
TRBV11-3 | TRBD1 | CASSPRQGGYTEAFF
TRBV19 | - | CASSLYSGQRTDTQYF
TRBV5-1 | TRBD2 | CASSLDAGGRTDTQYF
TRBV6-6 | - | CASRLTTSGNTIYF
TRBV13 | - | CASSLWASAGESSYNEQFF
TRBV7-2 | TRBD2 | CASSFGLAADTQYF
TRBV15 | - | CATSSRFRVGNTEAFF
TRBV10-3 | - | CAISESGRGADTQYF
TRBV4-3 | - | CASSGGYEQYF
TRBV9 | TRBD1 | CASSGGDRAPSGYTF
TRBV25-1 | - | CASSPPGYNEQFF